This T cell receptor beta chain was sequenced during a study of T-cell reconstitution after alpha-beta-depleted transplantation in children. After removal of 0 bases from V and 1 base from J, the junction contained 9 bases not matched to a gene. There are 19 residues in the CDR3. The germline V gene encodes CDR1 SGHTA and CDR2 FQGNSA. Study-level points and caveats: The study traced high day-60 TCRbeta diversity in some patients to surviving recipient T cells and thymic progenitors.

This clonotype was seen at least ten times. As yet, its antigen is unknown. Unique molecular identifiers were used to barcode this TCRbeta library. MiXCR, applied by TCRdb to the PCR reads, yields one record per CDR3 protein. Of about 240,000 distinct CDR3 sequences listed, roughly 23% are singletons. Sample: PBMCs, taken before TCRalphabeta/CD19-depleted stem cell transplant. The sequence derives from a girl aged 2 to 9 with Fanconi anemia, due to receive a stem cell transplant. V gene TRBV7-2 combines with J gene TRBJ2-5, with 12 bases lining up with TRBD2. DNA for the CDR3: TGTGCCAGCAGCTTAGCGCTAGCGGGAGGGCCGATTTCCCAAGAGACCCAGTACTTC. It is translated as CASSLALAGGPISQETQYF.